This T cell receptor beta chain was captured in a study of blood T cells in healthy people across ages. General study results and limits: TCR beta diversity was tightly associated with the proportion of naive T cells. While age rose, TCR beta diversity per million T cells dropped in a roughly linear way.

After removal of 0 bases from V and 7 bases from J, the junction contained 11 bases not matched to a gene. CDR3 size: 17 residues. Germline assignment: CDR1 LGHNA and CDR2 YNFKEQ. Note on this clonotype: Its matching antigen is unknown.

A sample-barcoded 5' primer and a J-beta primer mix were used in a second PCR of roughly 6 to 11 cycles. One entry per CDR3 protein, called by TCRdb with MiXCR from the 5' RACE reads. The sample has approximately 2,000,000 distinct CDR3 sequences, about two fifths seen once. Roughly 9.2 milliliters of peripheral blood were drawn from each donor into EDTA-treated tubes. The sequencing input was blood. The sequence was obtained from a human donor in good health. The rearrangement links TRBV4-2 to TRBJ2-1; 8 bases are shared with TRBD2. The CDR3 coding sequence is TGTGCCAGCAGCCAAGATGTATGGCGGGGGGTCGGTAATGAGCAGTTCTTC. It encodes CASSQDVWRGVGNEQFF.